This TCR beta chain derives from a study of T cells after yellow fever vaccination. The CDR3 sequence is 16 residues long. The germline V gene encodes CDR1 SEHNR and CDR2 FQNEAQ (reference sequence). V trimming: 4 bases; J trimming: 4 bases; junction bases outside the gene matches: 8. MiXCR, applied by TCRdb to the 5' RACE reads, yields one record per CDR3 protein. Here the sample spans about 300,000 distinct CDR3 sequences, about 10% being singletons. This clonotype was observed many times. The starting material was CD4+ T cells sorted from PBMCs, obtained 5 days after the yellow fever booster vaccination. This rearrangement joins TRBV7-9 to TRBJ2-3; TRBD2 agrees at 10 bases. This TCR came from a man between 18 and 35 years old who received the YFV17D yellow fever vaccine. CDR3 amino acids: CASSSAIAGGSDTQYF. The CDR3 coding sequence is TGTGCCAGCAGCTCGGCTATAGCGGGGGGCTCAGATACGCAGTATTTT. The full variable domain, its missing parts supplied by reference TRBV7-9 and TRBJ2-3, is DTGVSQNPRHKITKRGQNVTFRCDPISEHNRLYWYRQTLGQGPEFLTYFQNEAQLEKSRLLSDRFSAERPKGSFSTLEIQRTEQGDSAMYLCASSSAIAGGSDTQYFGPGTRLTVL.